The next 24 T cell receptor beta chains were all read from a single sample in a study of blood T cell repertoires in COVID-19. Repertoires were generated with immunoSEQ multiplex PCR, while TCRdb's copy carries only in-frame clones and drops some. This repertoire shows 350,000 or so clones, about 92% found once; its top ten account for 3% to 4.5%. The sample consisted of peripheral blood. Every receptor here comes from a woman aged 55-70 years with COVID-19, enrolled during active disease.

The V and J genes are TRBV19 and TRBJ1-2; 12 bases are a match to TRBD1. CDR3 length: 16 amino acids. After removal of 0 bases from V and 8 bases from J, the junction contained 7 bases not matched to a gene. Germline lookup yields CDR1 LNHDA and CDR2 SQIVND (reference sequence). The DNA of the CDR3 is TGTGCCAGTAGTATAGACTTCGGGACAGGGGGCGGCGGCTACACCTTC. Its translation is CASSIDFGTGGGGYTF.

The chain couples TRBV28 to TRBJ1-4; D gene ambiguous. Germline CDR1 reads MDHEN; CDR2 reads SYDVKM. This CDR3 contains 16 residues. The V gene lost 3 bases and the J gene lost 0 bases, with 11 bases spanning the gap. This chain's CDR3 is CASSLGLLATNEKLFF. CDR3 bases: TGTGCCAGCAGTTTGGGCTTGTTGGCAACTAATGAAAAACTGTTTTTT. The complete variable domain, with remaining parts taken from reference TRBV28 and TRBJ1-4, reads DVKVTQSSRYLVKRTGEKVFLECVQDMDHENMFWYRQDPGLGLRLIYFSYDVKMKEKGDIPEGYSVSREKKERFSLILESASTNQTSMYLCASSLGLLATNEKLFFGSGTQLSVL.

The V gene is TRBV9, the J gene TRBJ2-3; 9 bases are shared with TRBD2. The germline V gene has CDR1 SGDLS and CDR2 YYNGEE. V gave up 4 bases and J gave up 6 bases; unmatched junction bases: 9. The CDR3 has 15 residues. CDR3 coding DNA: TGTGCCAGCAGCACCGGAGGGGCGGGGGGGGATACGCAGTATTTT. Protein sequence: CASSTGGAGGDTQYF.

This clone was counted only a few times. This chain connects TRBV6-5 to TRBJ1-5; D not resolved. This CDR3 is built from 14 residues. Looked up from germline, CDR1 is MNHEY and CDR2 is SVGAGI. Trimming removed 2 bases at V and 1 base at J, with 6 bases between. CDR3 loop: CASSYGQSNQPQHF. CDR3 DNA: TGTGCCAGCAGTTACGGGCAGAGCAATCAGCCCCAGCATTTT.

V usage is TRBV7-9 and J usage is TRBJ1-1; 8 nucleotides line up with TRBD1. The CDR3 has 13 amino acids. V lost 5 bases, J lost 7 bases, and 6 bases stayed unmatched. The V gene's germline CDR1 is SEHNR and CDR2 FQNEAQ (reference sequence). CDR3 nucleotide sequence: TGTGCCAGCAGCCGCGGACAGGGCGGTGAAGCTTTCTTT. Translation gives CASSRGQGGEAFF.

The chain joins TRBV4-2 to TRBJ2-7; D is unclear. Germline-derived CDR1 and CDR2 are LGHNA and YNFKEQ. Between the trimmed V and J ends, which lost 0 bases and 7 bases, there was a span of 13 bases. The CDR3 spans 14 residues. The CDR3 region is CASSQELQEREQYF. DNA for the CDR3: TGTGCCAGCAGCCAAGAACTACAAGAACGGGAGCAGTACTTC.

This chain links TRBV5-1 with TRBJ1-1; D possibly corresponds to TRBD1 (5 bases). There are 15 residues in the CDR3. Germline CDR1 and CDR2: SGHRS and YFSETQ. V lost 0 bases and J 3 bases, leaving 12 bases between the germline ends. The CDR3 is CASSLAGQFDTEAFF. For the CDR3, the DNA is TGCGCCAGCAGCTTGGCAGGGCAGTTTGACACTGAAGCTTTCTTT.

The gene calls are TRBV5-1 and TRBJ1-1, with 7 bases identical to TRBD1. The V gene's germline CDR1 is SGHRS and CDR2 YFSETQ. This CDR3 spans 16 amino acids. After removal of 4 bases from V and 0 bases from J, the junction contained 9 bases not matched to a gene. The CDR3 spells CASSLRPGQLNTEAFF. CDR3 nucleotide sequence: TGCGCCAGCAGCCTTCGACCGGGACAGCTGAACACTGAAGCTTTCTTT. Combining the CDR3 with reference TRBV5-1 and TRBJ1-1 gives the whole variable domain KAGVTQTPRYLIKTRGQQVTLSCSPISGHRSVSWYQQTPGQGLQFLFEYFSETQRNKGNFPGRFSGRQFSNSRSEMNVSTLELGDSALYLCASSLRPGQLNTEAFFGQGTRLTVV.

This clone was seen only once. The chain carries TRBV5-1 and TRBJ1-3; 7 bases agree with TRBD1. CDR1 and CDR2 (germline): SGHRS, YFSETQ. Trimming removed 3 bases from V and 0 bases from J; junction bases left unmatched: 12. This CDR3 has 18 residues. CDR3 nucleotides: TGCGCCAGCAGCTGGGTTTGGGACAGCGTGATCTCTGGAAACACCATATATTTT. Its translation: CASSWVWDSVISGNTIYF.

This chain links TRBV5-1 with TRBJ1-1, with D unclear. The germline CDR1 and CDR2 sequences are SGHRS and YFSETQ. Trimming shortened V by 3 bases and J by 7 bases, and 10 bases separated the two germline ends. The CDR3 covers 12 residues. The CDR3 DNA reads as TGCGCCAGCAGCTCGGGGAAGGGTGAAGCTTTCTTT. Its protein is CASSSGKGEAFF. The full variable domain, its missing parts supplied by reference TRBV5-1 and TRBJ1-1, is KAGVTQTPRYLIKTRGQQVTLSCSPISGHRSVSWYQQTPGQGLQFLFEYFSETQRNKGNFPGRFSGRQFSNSRSEMNVSTLELGDSALYLCASSSGKGEAFFGQGTRLTVV.

There are a few counts of this clone. This sequence joins TRBV28 and TRBJ1-2; 8 bases fit TRBD1. The germline gives CDR1 MDHEN, CDR2 SYDVKM. V was clipped by 6 bases and J by 8 bases; unmatched bases: 5. CDR3 length: 12 amino acids. The chain's CDR3 is CASSQGAEGYTF. Here the CDR3 DNA reads TGTGCCAGCAGCCAGGGGGCGGAAGGCTACACCTTC.

This clone showed up just a few times. This chain joins TRBV11-2 and TRBJ2-1; 8 bases are a match to TRBD2. This CDR3 has 15 residues. Germline assignment: CDR1 SGHAT and CDR2 FQNNGV. V gave up 0 bases and J gave up 6 bases; unmatched junction bases: 4. The CDR3 region is CASSLEGLAGNEQFF. The CDR3 bases are TGTGCCAGCAGCTTAGAAGGCCTAGCGGGCAATGAGCAGTTCTTC.

In this sample, this clone turned up once. The CDR3 coding sequence is TGTGCCAGCAGCCAAGTCTGGGGGCTAAGCAGGGGCACCGGGGAGCTGTTTTTT. Residues: CASSQVWGLSRGTGELFF. V and J are TRBV3-1 (or the pseudogene TRBV3-2) and TRBJ2-2, with D tentatively TRBD1 (6 bases). The CDR3 sequence is 18 residues long. The ends were cut back, 1 base at V and 4 bases at J, with 19 bases in the middle. Germline loops: CDR1 LGHDT, CDR2 YNNKEL (reference sequence).

The V gene is TRBV5-8, the J gene TRBJ1-1; possible D gene TRBD1, 6 bases. CDR1 is SGHTS and CDR2 is YDEGEE in the germline V gene. V lost 4 bases to trimming and J lost 5 bases, with 12 bases between them. The CDR3 covers 13 residues. This chain's CDR3 is CASSRGGRTEAFF. The CDR3 nucleotides read TGTGCCAGCAGCAGGGGGGGGCGAACTGAAGCTTTCTTT. The full variable domain, in which reference TRBV5-8 and TRBJ1-1 provide the parts outside the CDR3, is EAGVTQSPTHLIKTRGQQATLRCSPISGHTSVYWYQQALGLGLQFLLWYDEGEERNRGNFPPRFSGRQFPNYSSELNVNALELEDSALYLCASSRGGRTEAFFGQGTRLTVV.

V is TRBV18 and J is TRBJ1-1; D gene unclear. The germline CDR1 and CDR2 sequences are KGHSH and LQKENI. Trimming removed 3 bases at V and 0 bases at J, with 11 bases between. This CDR3 region has 15 residues. The CDR3 coding sequence is TGTGCCAGCTCACCTTCCCTCTCGGTGAACACTGAAGCTTTCTTT. Amino acids: CASSPSLSVNTEAFF.

The chain is built from TRBV6-1 and TRBJ1-1, with D possibly being TRBD1 (5 bases). The V gene lost 0 bases and the J gene lost 5 bases, with 10 bases spanning the gap. Germline lookup yields CDR1 MNHNS and CDR2 SASEGT. CDR3 length equals 14 residues. This chain's CDR3 is CASSEAGTETEAFF. CDR3 coding DNA: TGTGCCAGCAGTGAAGCCGGGACTGAGACTGAAGCTTTCTTT.

The chain carries TRBV7-9 and TRBJ1-1; perhaps TRBD1 as D (6 bases). From germline, CDR1 is SEHNR and CDR2 FQNEAQ (reference sequence). The CDR3 extends over 14 amino acids. V lost 6 bases and J lost 4, with 15 bases in between. This CDR3 is CASRQQGVGTEAFF. The CDR3 bases are TGTGCCAGCAGACAACAGGGTGTGGGCACTGAAGCTTTCTTT.

The J gene is TRBJ2-5, the V gene TRBV28; 9 bases align to TRBD2. Trimming cost V 5 bases and J 5 bases; bases outside gene matches: 9. The germline V gene has CDR1 MDHEN and CDR2 SYDVKM. The CDR3 is made up of 15 amino acids. This CDR3 reads CASSRRGGASETQYF. As DNA, the CDR3 is TGTGCCAGCAGTAGGCGCGGGGGGGCTTCGGAGACCCAGTACTTC.

The V gene is TRBV5-5, the J gene TRBJ1-3; D not certain. This CDR3 spans 16 amino acids. Germline V gene data show CDR1 as SGHKS and CDR2 as YYEKEE (reference sequence). V lost 0 bases, J lost 0 bases, and 10 bases lay in between. In DNA, the CDR3 is TGTGCCAGCAGCTTGGAACCGGGAATCTCTGGAAACACCATATATTTT. Amino acids: CASSLEPGISGNTIYF.

The rearrangement uses TRBV28 and TRBJ1-5; no definite D call. V lost 7 bases, J lost 4 bases, and 11 bases lay in between. This CDR3 contains 13 residues. Germline V lookup: CDR1 MDHEN, CDR2 SYDVKM. CDR3 DNA: TGTGCCAGCATTCCGGCGGGGAATCAGCCCCAGCATTTT. As protein: CASIPAGNQPQHF.

In the case of this clone: The junction departs from the called germline gene at one end, perhaps through a read error. V gene TRBV7-7 combines with J gene TRBJ1-1; TRBD1 is a possible D gene (6 bases). The CDR3 is made up of 17 amino acids. The germline V gene encodes CDR1 SSHAT and CDR2 FNYEAQ (reference sequence). The CDR3 is CASSLQYRKGGNTEAFF. CDR3 bases: TGTGCTAGCAGCTTACAATACAGGAAAGGGGGGAACACTGAAGCTTTCTTT.

The V gene is TRBV28, the J gene TRBJ2-7, with D hard to call. Per germline, CDR1 MDHEN and CDR2 SYDVKM. The CDR3 has 15 amino acids. Deletions cut 6 bases from V and 0 bases from J, with 15 bases between. DNA for the CDR3: TGTGCCAGCAGCTACTCGTCCTATAGCTCCTACGAGCAGTACTTC. This sequence encodes CASSYSSYSSYEQYF.

Comment on this clone: Other DNA sequences in the sample encode the same CDR3. The J gene is TRBJ1-2, the V gene TRBV18, with D perhaps matching TRBD1 (6 bases). The V end was cut by 6 bases, the J end by 1 base, with 9 bases between. The CDR3 loop spans 13 amino acids. Germline CDR1 and CDR2: KGHSH and LQKENI. CDR3 residues: CASSLDSNYGYTF. CDR3 nucleotide sequence: TGTGCCAGCTCCTTGGACAGTAACTATGGCTACACCTTC.

This clone was counted once. The chain carries TRBV9 and TRBJ1-1; 8 nucleotides line up with TRBD1. The trim removed 3 bases at V and 5 bases at J, leaving 6 bases unmatched. This CDR3 is built from 14 residues. CDR1 SGDLS and CDR2 YYNGEE come from the germline V gene. CDR3 in DNA: TGTGCCAGCAGCGCCCGGACAGGGCAGACTGAAGCTTTCTTT. It codes for CASSARTGQTEAFF.